The source of this TCR beta chain is a study of CD8+ T cells in alopecia areata. The CDR3 extends over 18 amino acids. From germline, CDR1 is SGHRS and CDR2 YFSETQ. V lost 1 base to trimming and J lost 5 bases; unmatched junction nucleotides: 10. cDNA prepared by RNA extraction and subsequent reverse transcription served as the template for sequencing. The assay was immunoSEQ multiplex PCR, and TCRdb's table has in-frame clones only and misses some. The sample has 140,000 to 150,000 clones; approximately 87% are singletons. J is TRBJ2-1 and V is TRBV5-1, with 12 positions matching TRBD2. The receptor was derived from a human donor with alopecia areata. The sample was CD8+ T cells sorted from blood, taken at week 0. The CDR3 DNA follows: TGCGCCAGCAGCTTGACTAGCGGGGGGATAAGTGTCGACAATGAGCAGTTCTTC. It codes for CASSLTSGGISVDNEQFF.